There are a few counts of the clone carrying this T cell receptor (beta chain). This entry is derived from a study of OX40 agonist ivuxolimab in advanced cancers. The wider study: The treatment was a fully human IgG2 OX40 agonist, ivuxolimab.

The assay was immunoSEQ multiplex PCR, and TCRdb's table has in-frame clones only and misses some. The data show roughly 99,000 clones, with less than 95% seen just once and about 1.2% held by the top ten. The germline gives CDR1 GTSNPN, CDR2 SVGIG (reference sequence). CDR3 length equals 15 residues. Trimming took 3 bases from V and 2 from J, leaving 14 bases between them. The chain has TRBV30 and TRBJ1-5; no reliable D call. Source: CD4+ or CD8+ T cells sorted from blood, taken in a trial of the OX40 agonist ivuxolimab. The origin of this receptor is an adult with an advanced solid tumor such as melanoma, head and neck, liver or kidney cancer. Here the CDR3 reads CAWSPFGGGNQPQHF. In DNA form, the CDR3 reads TGTGCCTGGAGCCCTTTTGGCGGAGGCAATCAGCCCCAGCATTTT.